This passage covers 29 T cell receptor beta chains from one sample sequenced in a study of T cells in women clearing cervical HPV infection. The data were produced by immunoSEQ multiplex PCR, yet TCRdb's version contains in-frame clones alone and is incomplete. This listing includes about 39,000 clones. The sequencing input was blood buffy coat. The receptors come from a woman aged 18 to 69 with a cervical HPV16 infection that either progressed to CIN3+ or cleared (not recorded which).

Concerning this clone itself: With the read ending 3 residues before the CDR3 end, the germline J gene is used to fill in that end. The chain has TRBV5-1 and TRBJ1-6; the match to TRBD1 covers 10 bases. The CDR3 is 15 residues long. CDR1 SGHRS and CDR2 YFSETQ come from the germline V gene. The ends lost 3 bases at V and 6 bases at J; junction bases unmatched: 3. The CDR3 loop reads CASSWGTGVNSPLHF. CDR3 DNA (partial): TGCGCCAGCAGCTGGGGGACAGGGGTTAATTCACCC.

With respect to this clone: The observed sequence ends 3 residues before the CDR3 terminus, with the missing tail filled in from the germline J gene. The V call is TRBV20-1, the J call TRBJ2-3; TRBD2 matches 8 bases. The V gene's germline CDR1 is DFQATT and CDR2 SNEGSKA (reference sequence). CDR3 length: 16 amino acids. The V and J ends lost 5 bases and 0 bases, in that order; junction bases with no gene match: 10. CDR3 DNA, as far as it was read: TGCAGTGCTGGGAGAGGATCGGGGGGGAGCACAGATACG. Translating it yields CSAGRGSGGSTDT. The full-length CDR3 reads as CSAGRGSGGSTDTQYF.

Of note for this clone: The read ends 3 residues before the CDR3 terminus; that terminus is restored from the germline J gene. This rearrangement joins TRBV10-1 to TRBJ1-5, with D hard to call. The CDR3 is 13 residues long. Trimming removed 2 bases from V and 4 bases from J, with 6 bases in between. Germline values: CDR1 WNHNN, CDR2 SYGVQD (reference sequence). The sequenced part of the CDR3 DNA is TGCGCCAGCAGTGAGGGCCTTAATCAGCCC. Encoded protein: CASSEGLNQP. The entire CDR3 is CASSEGLNQPQHF.

About this clone: From the germline J gene comes the end of the CDR3, since the read stops 3 residues before it. V gene TRBV7-7 combines with J gene TRBJ2-3; TRBD2 aligns across 7 bases. Germline CDR1 is SSHAT and CDR2 is FNYEAQ (reference sequence). This CDR3 is built from 14 residues. V shed 5 bases and J 6 bases; nucleotides not matched to a gene: 8. Partial CDR3 DNA: TGTGCCAGCAGCCCGCGGGGGACCGGGGATACG. Translation: CASSPRGTGDT. The CDR3, in full, reads CASSPRGTGDTQYF.

A word on this clone: The sequence runs out 3 residues before the end of the CDR3; the remainder is reconstructed from the germline J gene. This chain uses TRBV4-1 with TRBJ2-3, with D maybe TRBD2 (5 bases). The CDR3 sequence is 16 residues long. CDR1 and CDR2 from the germline V gene are MGHRA and YSYEKL. With 3 bases removed from V and 2 bases from J, the gap between germline ends came to 15 bases. The CDR3 reads CASSQILGKFTDTQYF. The CDR3 bases that were read are TGCGCCAGCAGCCAGATACTAGGGAAGTTCACAGATACG.

In regard to this clone: The CDR3 extends 3 residues past the end of the read, so its final part is completed from the germline J gene. The chain recombines TRBV5-1 with TRBJ1-4; TRBD1 aligns across 9 bases. Trimming cost V 2 bases and J 7 bases; bases outside gene matches: 6. Looked up from germline, CDR1 is SGHRS and CDR2 is YFSETQ. CDR3 length equals 15 residues. The CDR3 loop is CASSFGDREGEKLFF. CDR3 DNA (partial): TGCGCCAGCAGCTTCGGGGACAGGGAGGGTGAAAAA.

With respect to this clone: The CDR3 end lies 3 residues beyond the end of the read and is filled in from the germline J gene. The chain is built from TRBV20-1 and TRBJ2-3; 8 nucleotides match TRBD2. V was clipped by 5 bases and J by 2 bases; unmatched bases: 21. The CDR3 totals 19 residues. Germline-derived CDR1 and CDR2 are DFQATT and SNEGSKA (reference sequence). The covered CDR3 bases are TGCAGTGCTGCTGGGAGGTCTGGCGTCGGGACTAGACTCACAGATACG. This gives the protein CSAAGRSGVGTRLTDT. From start to end, the CDR3 is CSAAGRSGVGTRLTDTQYF.

As to this clone: The read ends 3 residues before the CDR3 terminus; that terminus is restored from the germline J gene. This chain joins TRBV19 and TRBJ1-4; D possibly corresponds to TRBD1 (5 bases). Trimming removed 5 bases from V and 8 bases from J, with 6 bases in between. Germline CDR1 is LNHDA and CDR2 is SQIVND (reference sequence). This CDR3 has 11 amino acids. CDR3: CASSRTEKLFF. The covered CDR3 bases are TGTGCCAGTAGTCGGACAGAAAAA.

A note on this clone: The CDR3 is cut off 3 residues early in the read; its end comes from the germline J gene. The chain has TRBV19 and TRBJ1-5; 7 bases fit TRBD1. The CDR3 loop spans 17 amino acids. The germline V gene has CDR1 LNHDA and CDR2 SQIVND (reference sequence). Trimming took 5 bases from V and 2 from J; bases not matched to a gene: 12. The covered CDR3 bases are TGTGCCAGTAGTTCCAATCGCGACAGGGTCGGCAATCAGCCC. It encodes CASSSNRDRVGNQP. The whole CDR3 reads CASSSNRDRVGNQPQHF.

For this clone: The read ends 3 residues early relative to the CDR3; the germline J gene fills the gap. The genes are TRBV10-2 and TRBJ2-5, with D uncertain. Per the germline V gene, CDR1 is WSHSY and CDR2 is SAAADI. Trimming removed 3 bases at V and 1 base at J, with 9 bases between. This CDR3 has 14 residues. Partial CDR3 DNA: TGCGCCAGCAGTGATTTGGCCACCCAAGAGACC. It translates to CASSDLATQET. The whole CDR3 protein reads CASSDLATQETQYF.

Remarks on this clone: With the read ending 3 residues before the CDR3 end, the germline J gene is used to fill in that end. The chain recombines TRBV29-1 with TRBJ2-3; D is unclear. Deletions cut 3 bases from V and 0 bases from J, with 10 bases between. The germline gives CDR1 SQVTM, CDR2 ANQGSEA. CDR3 length: 14 residues. The CDR3 DNA, read in part, is TGCAGCGTTGATCTCGGGTCTAGCACAGATACG. Its translation: CSVDLGSSTDT. The full CDR3 sequence reads CSVDLGSSTDTQYF.

CDR3 DNA, as far as it was read: TGTGCCAGCACCGACGGTGGCAGGGGCAATCAGCCC. Its protein is CASTDGGRGNQP. Given in full, the CDR3 is CASTDGGRGNQPQHF. This sequence joins TRBV2 and TRBJ1-5, with D perhaps TRBD1 (5 bases). The CDR3 goes on 3 residues after the read ends, and that part is filled in from the germline J gene. Trimming pared 7 bases from V and 2 bases from J, leaving 15 bases between. The CDR3 sequence is 15 residues long. Per the germline V gene, CDR1 is SNHLY and CDR2 is FYNNEI.

On this clone: The sequenced fragment ends 3 residues before the CDR3 boundary, so the rest is inferred from the germline J gene. Other DNA sequences of this sample code for an identical CDR3. The chain employs TRBV5-1 and TRBJ2-1, with 11 bases identical to TRBD1. The trim removed 0 bases at V and 6 bases at J, leaving 2 bases unmatched. Per germline, CDR1 SGHRS and CDR2 YFSETQ. The length of the CDR3 is 15 residues. The CDR3 spells CASSLAGQGANEQFF. The sequenced part of the CDR3 DNA is TGCGCCAGCAGCTTGGCCGGACAGGGGGCCAATGAG.

Note on this clone: The CDR3 end lies 3 residues beyond the end of the read and is filled in from the germline J gene. This chain uses TRBV4-2 with TRBJ2-3; maybe TRBD1 (6 bases). V lost 1 base and J lost 4, with 15 bases in between. The CDR3 runs 16 residues. CDR1 and CDR2 from the germline V gene are LGHNA and YNFKEQ. CDR3 sequence reads: CASSQVRGGQADTQYF. The sequenced part of the CDR3 DNA is TGTGCCAGCAGCCAAGTTCGTGGGGGCCAGGCAGATACG.

To note about this clone: Read sequence stops 3 residues before the CDR3 end, and the germline J gene provides the missing end. The rearrangement links TRBV16 to TRBJ1-2, with D tentatively TRBD1 (6 bases). V was shortened by 1 base and J by 4 bases, with 13 bases between the two germline ends. The CDR3 contains 15 residues. Germline V gene sequence: CDR1 KGHSY, CDR2 FQNENV. CDR3 sequence: CASSQFNTGSYGYTF. The sequenced CDR3 bases are TGTGCCAGCAGCCAATTTAATACAGGGAGCTATGGC.

Notes on this clone: The read finishes 3 residues shy of the CDR3 end, and the germline J gene is used to complete it. The gene calls are TRBV20-1 and TRBJ2-7; 9 nucleotides match TRBD2. The CDR3 is 15 residues long. In germline, CDR1 is DFQATT, CDR2 SNEGSKA (reference sequence). V dropped 2 bases and J dropped 0; count of bases not matched to a gene: 5. CDR3 amino acids: CSARRASGASYEQYF. CDR3 bases read: TGCAGTGCTAGAAGGGCTAGCGGGGCCTCCTACGAG.

Of note for this clone: The read falls 3 residues short of the CDR3 end, and the missing part is taken from the germline J gene. This chain connects TRBV6-1 to TRBJ2-5; 8 bases match TRBD1. The CDR3 totals 15 residues. V was pared by 4 bases and J by 2 bases, with 6 bases of the junction left unmatched. The germline V gene encodes CDR1 MNHNS and CDR2 SASEGT. The CDR3: CASSVYYRGQETQYF. The sequenced CDR3 bases are TGTGCCAGCAGTGTATACTACAGGGGGCAAGAGACC.

For this clone: The CDR3 is cut off 3 residues early in the read; its end comes from the germline J gene. The V and J genes are TRBV19 and TRBJ1-4; possibly TRBD1 for D (5 bases). With 2 bases removed from V and 7 bases from J, the gap between germline ends came to 14 bases. Germline loops: CDR1 LNHDA, CDR2 SQIVND (reference sequence). The CDR3 length is 15 residues. CDR3 protein: CASSITEKGIEKLFF. Partial CDR3 DNA: TGTGCCAGTAGTATAACTGAAAAGGGGATTGAAAAA.

As to this clone: The missing CDR3 end, 3 residues past where the read stops, is filled in from the germline J gene. The chain joins TRBV2 to TRBJ1-1; a possible D gene is TRBD1 (5 bases). V shed 4 bases and J shed 0 bases, with 9 bases lying between them. CDR1 and CDR2 (germline): SNHLY, FYNNEI. The CDR3 is 14 amino acids. CDR3 sequence reads: CASSAGLLNTEAFF. The sequenced part of the CDR3 DNA is TGTGCCAGCAGTGCGGGACTCCTGAACACTGAA.

Remarks on this clone: The CDR3 end is not reached by the read, which stops 3 residues before it; the germline J gene fills it in. This chain links TRBV4-2 with TRBJ2-5, with 9 bases fitting TRBD2. The CDR3 is 16 residues long. Per germline, CDR1 LGHNA and CDR2 YNFKEQ. Trimming took 4 bases from V and 5 from J; bases not matched to a gene: 11. The CDR3 here is CASSRAAGTSRETQYF. The sequenced CDR3 bases are TGTGCCAGCAGCCGAGCTGCCGGGACTAGCCGTGAGACC.

CDR3 sequence reads: CASSLVLADLNTIYF. The CDR3 bases that were read are TGTGCCAGCAGCTTGGTGTTGGCAGATCTGAACACC. V gene TRBV5-5 combines with J gene TRBJ1-3; no clear D. The CDR3 end lies 3 residues beyond the end of the read and is filled in from the germline J gene. The CDR3 is 15 residues long. The V gene lost 0 bases and the J gene lost 7 bases, with 14 bases spanning the gap. Germline V gene data show CDR1 as SGHKS and CDR2 as YYEKEE (reference sequence).

CDR3 in amino acids: CASSPQRGSTDTQYF. The sequenced part of the CDR3 DNA is TGTGCCAGCAGCCCCCAGCGGGGGAGCACAGATACG. This rearrangement joins TRBV7-8 to TRBJ2-3; TRBD2 matches 8 bases. The read comes to an end 3 residues before the CDR3 does, leaving the germline J gene to fill in the end. This CDR3 region has 15 residues. Germline CDR1 reads SGHVS; CDR2 reads FQNEAQ. Losses at the gene ends were 5 bases for V and 0 bases for J; bases not matched to a gene: 4.

This chain's CDR3 is CASSLNADARETQYF. CDR3 DNA, as far as it was read: TGCGCCAGCAGCTTGAACGCGGATGCAAGGGAGACC. The rearrangement joins TRBV5-1 to TRBJ2-5; D is undetermined. The CDR3 end falls 3 residues outside the read, so it is completed with the germline J gene. Germline loops: CDR1 SGHRS, CDR2 YFSETQ. Trimming took off 1 base at V and 5 bases at J, with 15 bases between the two ends. The CDR3 has 15 residues.

A remark on this clone: The read ends 3 residues before the CDR3 terminus; that terminus is restored from the germline J gene. V and J are TRBV5-8 and TRBJ2-1, with TRBD1 matching over 9 bases. Germline lookup yields CDR1 SGHTS and CDR2 YDEGEE. The ends lost 7 bases at V and 3 bases at J; junction bases unmatched: 5. The CDR3 is 14 amino acids. Incomplete CDR3 DNA: TGTGCCAGCGTCGGGACAGGGAGCTACAATGAG. Translating it yields CASVGTGSYNE. The CDR3 in its entirety is CASVGTGSYNEQFF.

CDR3 DNA, as far as it was read: TGTGCCAGCAGTGAAACCCCAGCAACTAATGAAAAA. It specifies CASSETPATNEK. The entire CDR3 sequence reads CASSETPATNEKLFF. This chain uses TRBV2 with TRBJ1-4; the D is unclear. The read gets to within 3 residues of the CDR3 end, and the germline J gene fills in the rest. The V and J ends lost 2 bases and 0 bases respectively, with 7 bases between them. Germline-derived CDR1 and CDR2 are SNHLY and FYNNEI. The CDR3 loop spans 15 amino acids.

Partial CDR3 DNA: TGTGCCAGCAGCTTGACAGGAAACGTCTATGGC. Residues: CASSLTGNVYG. The whole CDR3 protein is CASSLTGNVYGYTF. This rearrangement joins TRBV5-6 to TRBJ1-2; D might be TRBD1 (5 bases). The CDR3 extends 3 residues past the end of the read, so its final part is completed from the germline J gene. The germline V and J ends were trimmed by 1 base and 4 bases, with 11 bases remaining between them. This CDR3 region has 14 residues. The germline V gene encodes CDR1 SGHDT and CDR2 YYEEEE. Combining the CDR3 with reference TRBV5-6 and TRBJ1-2 gives the whole variable domain DAGVTQSPTHLIKTRGQQVTLRCSPKSGHDTVSWYQQALGQGPQFIFQYYEEEERQRGNFPDRFSGHQFPNYSSELNVNALLLGDSALYLCASSLTGNVYGYTFGSGTRLTVV.

Notes on this clone: The read comes to an end 3 residues before the CDR3 does, leaving the germline J gene to fill in the end. The V and J genes are TRBV5-4 and TRBJ2-7; 8 positions agree with TRBD2. V lost 5 bases and J lost 5; bases outside the gene matches: 12. Per germline, CDR1 SGHNT and CDR2 YYREEE (reference sequence). The CDR3 length is 15 residues. The covered CDR3 bases are TGTGCCAGCAGACCGGGAGGGGCCCTCGCGCACGAG. This encodes CASRPGGALAHE. The whole CDR3 protein reads CASRPGGALAHEQYF.

A note on this clone: The read gets to within 3 residues of the CDR3 end, and the germline J gene fills in the rest. V usage is TRBV6-4 and J usage is TRBJ1-5; 11 nucleotides agree with TRBD1. The CDR3 length is 15 residues. V lost 7 bases and J lost 7; bases outside the gene matches: 9. Germline lookup yields CDR1 MRHNA and CDR2 SNTAGT. Incomplete CDR3 DNA: TGTGCCAGCATGGGGGGGACAGGGGGAAGGCAGCCC. Translating gives CASMGGTGGRQP. The complete CDR3 reads CASMGGTGGRQPQHF.

Note on this clone: The read finishes 3 residues shy of the CDR3 end, and the germline J gene is used to complete it. The V gene is TRBV5-4, the J gene TRBJ2-3; 7 positions match TRBD2. With 10 bases clipped from V and 2 bases from J, the junction kept 7 bases outside the gene matches. CDR1 SGHNT and CDR2 YYREEE come from the germline V gene (reference sequence). This CDR3 is built from 13 residues. Here the CDR3 reads CAVLAENTDTQYF. The CDR3 bases that were read are TGTGCCGTCCTAGCGGAGAACACAGATACG.